Following are 30 T cell receptor beta chains from one sample sequenced in a study of T cells after yellow fever vaccination. From the 5' RACE reads, TCRdb called clonotypes with MiXCR, one entry per CDR3 protein. The sample has a few hundred thousand distinct CDR3 sequences, roughly 4.3% seen once; the top ten hold less than 20%. The specimen was PBMCs, collected 15 days after the yellow fever booster vaccination. These receptors were taken from a man aged 18 to 35 who received the YFV17D yellow fever vaccine.

This clonotype was seen only a few times. The gene calls are TRBV11-2 and TRBJ2-3; D uncertain. Between the trimmed V and J ends, which lost 1 base and 6 bases, there was a span of 8 bases. The CDR3 runs 13 residues. Germline CDR1 SGHAT, CDR2 FQNNGV. CDR3 DNA: TGTGCCAGCAGCTTAGTTATGGGGGATACGCAGTATTTT. Translation: CASSLVMGDTQYF.

The chain combines TRBV7-3 with TRBJ2-1; TRBD1 matches at 8 bases. The J segment lost 10 bases and the V segment lost 5 bases, leaving 4 bases of the junction unmatched. Germline loops: CDR1 SGHTA, CDR2 FQGTGA. The CDR3 is made up of 12 amino acids. CDR3 nucleotide sequence: TGTGCCAGCAGCCCGGGGACAGGAGAGCAGTTCTTC. Translating it yields CASSPGTGEQFF.

The table lists this clonotype with many counts. The rearrangement joins TRBV18 to TRBJ2-7; 12 bases match TRBD1. Germline V gene lookup returns CDR1 KGHSH and CDR2 LQKENI. The CDR3 sequence is 16 residues long. The ends lost 1 base at V and 6 bases at J; junction bases unmatched: 7. This chain's CDR3 is CASSPRGTGGEGEQYV. The CDR3 DNA is TGTGCCAGCTCACCACGGGGGACAGGGGGCGAAGGCGAGCAGTACGTC.

This clonotype was counted at least ten times. This chain connects TRBV5-1 to TRBJ1-2, with 7 bases lining up with TRBD1. CDR1 and CDR2 (germline): SGHRS, YFSETQ. The junction had 7 bases not matched to a gene; V was cut back by 7 bases and J by 4 bases. The CDR3 loop spans 13 amino acids. The CDR3 DNA is TGCGCCAGCGAGTCCGGGACAGTCTATGGCTACACCTTC. Protein product: CASESGTVYGYTF.

A few counts support this clonotype. This rearrangement joins TRBV3-1 to TRBJ2-2, with D tentatively TRBD1 (5 bases). The V end was cut by 0 bases, the J end by 7 bases, with 6 bases between. The CDR3 covers 13 residues. Germline-derived CDR1 and CDR2 are LGHDT and YNNKEL (reference sequence). The CDR3 DNA is TGTGCCAGCAGCCAAGACAGGGTCGGGGAGCTGTTTTTT. This codes for CASSQDRVGELFF.

In its sample, this clonotype was seen many times. The rearrangement links TRBV5-1 to TRBJ1-1, with 7 bases identical to TRBD1. V lost 4 bases to trimming and J lost 4 bases; unmatched junction nucleotides: 7. This CDR3 comprises 14 residues. Germline CDR1 reads SGHRS; CDR2 reads YFSETQ. CDR3 loop: CASSPGTAGTEAFF. CDR3 DNA sequence: TGCGCCAGCAGCCCAGGGACAGCGGGCACTGAAGCTTTCTTT.

The chain couples TRBV4-3 to TRBJ1-4; maybe TRBD1 (6 bases). The germline V gene encodes CDR1 LGHNA and CDR2 YSLEER. The CDR3 has 17 amino acids. V dropped 0 bases and J dropped 8 bases, with 19 bases sitting between them. The CDR3 loop reads CASSQEYLPGVREKLFF. For the CDR3, the DNA is TGCGCCAGCAGCCAAGAATATCTGCCAGGGGTACGGGAAAAACTGTTTTTT.

This clonotype was seen repeatedly, ten times or more. The chain recombines TRBV4-3 with TRBJ2-7; D is ambiguous. There are 15 residues in the CDR3. Germline assignment: CDR1 LGHNA and CDR2 YSLEER. With 1 base removed from V and 2 bases from J, the gap between germline ends came to 12 bases. In DNA form, the CDR3 reads TGCGCCAGCAGCCAAGCGGACGGATATGCCTACGAGCAGTACTTC. Protein: CASSQADGYAYEQYF.

This clonotype was picked up many times. The chain couples TRBV12-3 or TRBV12-4 to TRBJ1-1; D ambiguous. The CDR3 runs to 12 residues. V lost 6 bases and J lost 1, with 6 bases in between. The DNA for the CDR3 is TGTGCCAGCAGCTTACAGAACACTGAAGCTTTCTTT. Translated: CASSLQNTEAFF.

The rearrangement uses TRBV7-9 and TRBJ2-6; maybe TRBD1 (6 bases). The V end was cut by 1 base, the J end by 1 base, with 8 bases between. Looked up from germline, CDR1 is SEHNR and CDR2 is FQNEAQ (reference sequence). CDR3 length equals 16 residues. The CDR3 protein is CASSLGGPSGANVLTF. DNA of the CDR3: TGTGCCAGCAGCTTAGGGGGGCCGTCTGGGGCCAACGTCCTGACTTTC.

This clonotype was detected only a few times. This sequence joins TRBV20-1 and TRBJ1-1; no clear D. The V end was cut by 1 base, the J end by 5 bases, with 8 bases between. The CDR3 is made up of 12 amino acids. Germline loops: CDR1 DFQATT, CDR2 SNEGSKA (reference sequence). The CDR3 is CSARAGLTEAFF. The DNA for the CDR3 is TGCAGTGCTAGAGCGGGTCTGACTGAAGCTTTCTTT.

This clonotype occurred a few times. This chain joins TRBV29-1 and TRBJ2-3; 8 bases match TRBD2. This CDR3 is 13 amino acids long. Unmatched junction bases numbered 3, after V lost 6 bases and J lost 1 base. CDR1 is SQVTM and CDR2 is ANQGSEA in the germline V gene. The CDR3 reads CSVRSGGTDTQYF. CDR3 DNA sequence: TGCAGCGTACGTAGCGGGGGCACAGATACGCAGTATTTT.

A word on this clonotype: Given a much more abundant clone one base away, this may be a read error. The CDR3 sequence: CASSFTVEETQYF. CDR3 sequence (DNA): TGTGCCAGCAGTTTTACTGTCGAAGAGACCCAGTACTTC. This chain uses TRBV12-3 or TRBV12-4 with TRBJ2-5; D gene uncertain. Trimming took 3 bases from V and 3 from J, leaving 8 bases between them. This CDR3 contains 13 residues.

This clonotype was counted only a few times. V usage is TRBV2 and J usage is TRBJ2-2; D is unclear. V lost 8 bases to trimming and J lost 3 bases, with 13 bases between them. Germline V lookup: CDR1 SNHLY, CDR2 FYNNEI. The CDR3 is 14 amino acids. Here the CDR3 reads CASVMGSDTGELFF. CDR3 sequence (DNA): TGTGCCAGCGTGATGGGCAGTGACACCGGGGAGCTGTTTTTT.

V is TRBV5-1 and J is TRBJ2-5; TRBD2 is a possible D gene (6 bases). The CDR3 is 14 amino acids. V was clipped by 4 bases and J by 5 bases, with 15 bases between them. Germline V gene data show CDR1 as SGHRS and CDR2 as YFSETQ. CDR3 in DNA: TGCGCCAGCAGCCCCGCTGAGGGGAGGGAGACCCAGTACTTC. Encoded protein: CASSPAEGRETQYF.

The genes are TRBV25-1 and TRBJ2-7, with D perhaps being TRBD1 or TRBD2 (6 bases each). V lost 3 bases and J 7 bases, leaving 19 bases between the germline ends. The CDR3 contains 15 residues. Germline CDR1 is MGHDK and CDR2 is SYGVNS. The CDR3 sequence: CASSEWRGISGEQYF. The CDR3 DNA is TGTGCCAGCAGTGAGTGGAGGGGGATCTCGGGAGAGCAGTACTTC.

This clonotype was observed a handful of times. The CDR3 DNA reads as TGCGCCAGCAGATTCAACCGCCAGAACACTGAAGCTTTCTTT. Translated, it gives CASRFNRQNTEAFF. The chain uses TRBV5-1 and TRBJ1-1; D unresolved. This CDR3 is 14 amino acids long. With 5 bases removed from V and 1 base from J, the gap between germline ends came to 12 bases. Per the germline V gene, CDR1 is SGHRS and CDR2 is YFSETQ.

Ten or more counts support this clonotype. The gene calls are TRBV7-2 and TRBJ2-5; D is uncertain. Germline V lookup: CDR1 SGHTA, CDR2 FQGNSA. The CDR3 contains 13 residues. The ends were cut back, 3 bases at V and 2 bases at J, with 7 bases in the middle. CDR3 nucleotides: TGTGCCAGCAGCTTGATGGGGCAAGAGACCCAGTACTTC. Translating it yields CASSLMGQETQYF. Combining the CDR3 with reference TRBV7-2 and TRBJ2-5 gives the whole variable domain GAGVSQSPSNKVTEKGKDVELRCDPISGHTALYWYRQSLGQGLEFLIYFQGNSAPDKSGLPSDRFSAERTGGSVSTLTIQRTQQEDSAVYLCASSLMGQETQYFGPGTRLLVL.

This clonotype was counted many times. V gene TRBV7-2 combines with J gene TRBJ2-1, with D possibly matching TRBD1 (6 bases). Per the germline V gene, CDR1 is SGHTA and CDR2 is FQGNSA. This CDR3 contains 13 residues. Trimming took off 6 bases at V and 5 bases at J, with 11 bases between the two ends. The CDR3 reads CASRLGADNEQFF. CDR3 bases: TGTGCCAGCAGATTGGGGGCGGACAATGAGCAGTTCTTC.

The genes are TRBV7-2 and TRBJ2-1, with 10 positions matching TRBD2. Trimming at V came to 1 base and at J to 6 bases, leaving 3 bases not matched to a gene. The CDR3 has 15 residues. Per germline, CDR1 SGHTA and CDR2 FQGNSA. This CDR3 reads CASSLGSGGANEQFF. CDR3 bases: TGTGCCAGCAGCTTAGGGAGCGGGGGGGCCAATGAGCAGTTCTTC.

This clonotype was observed many times. This chain connects TRBV7-3 to TRBJ2-7; 7 nucleotides line up with TRBD2. CDR1 is SGHTA, CDR2 FQGTGA, per germline. The V gene end was trimmed by 5 bases and the J gene end by 5 bases; junction bases not matched to a gene: 6. This CDR3 spans 13 amino acids. The CDR3: CASSPTSNHEQYF. CDR3 sequence (DNA): TGTGCCAGCAGCCCGACTAGCAACCACGAGCAGTACTTC.

This clonotype has only a few counts. The chain carries TRBV20-1 and TRBJ2-3; D might be TRBD1 (6 bases). Deletions cut 1 base from V and 4 bases from J, with 15 bases between. Germline CDR1 is DFQATT and CDR2 is SNEGSKA (reference sequence). CDR3 length: 15 amino acids. CDR3 bases: TGCAGTGCTAGAGCCTCCCAGGGGTTTTCAGATACGCAGTATTTT. This encodes CSARASQGFSDTQYF.

This chain joins TRBV24-1 and TRBJ2-2, with 8 bases identical to TRBD1. Trimming at V came to 1 base and at J to 1 base, leaving 1 base not matched to a gene. The germline V gene encodes CDR1 KGHDR and CDR2 SFDVKD. The CDR3 sequence is 16 residues long. The CDR3 region is CATSDFGTGNTGELFF. In DNA form, the CDR3 reads TGTGCCACCAGTGATTTTGGGACAGGGAACACCGGGGAGCTGTTTTTT.

A few counts support this clonotype. This chain uses TRBV5-1 with TRBJ1-1, with D possibly TRBD1 on 5 matching bases. Trimming took 1 base from V and 1 from J, leaving 8 bases between them. The CDR3 has 14 amino acids. Germline CDR1 reads SGHRS; CDR2 reads YFSETQ. The CDR3 DNA sequence: TGCGCCAGCAGCTTGATGCAGGGGAACACTGAAGCTTTCTTT. The encoded protein is CASSLMQGNTEAFF.

This clonotype was seen at least ten times. The rearrangement uses TRBV18 and TRBJ1-1; unclear D gene. Germline CDR1 is KGHSH and CDR2 is LQKENI. This CDR3 is 15 amino acids long. V was shortened by 3 bases and J by 4 bases, with 15 bases between the two germline ends. In DNA form, the CDR3 reads TGTGCCAGCTCACCCCTTCGAGAAGGTGGCACTGAAGCTTTCTTT. Translated, it gives CASSPLREGGTEAFF.

This chain joins TRBV25-1 and TRBJ2-6, with 10 nucleotides matching TRBD1. The CDR3 has 19 amino acids. CDR1 MGHDK and CDR2 SYGVNS come from the germline V gene. V was pared by 5 bases and J by 2 bases, with 12 bases of the junction left unmatched. Here the CDR3 DNA reads TGTGCCAGCAGTAACCCTCGGACAGGGGGGACGGCTGGGGCCAACGTCCTGACTTTC. As protein: CASSNPRTGGTAGANVLTF.

This clonotype was picked up many times. CDR3 sequence reads: CASSTTGVTNEKLFF. The DNA for the CDR3 is TGTGCCAGCAGTACCACAGGGGTAACTAATGAAAAACTGTTTTTT. V is TRBV28 and J is TRBJ1-4; 7 nucleotides match TRBD1. The CDR3 is made up of 15 amino acids. In germline, CDR1 is MDHEN, CDR2 SYDVKM. Trimming took 5 bases from V and 1 from J; bases not matched to a gene: 4. The variable domain in full, completed from reference TRBV28 and TRBJ1-4, reads DVKVTQSSRYLVKRTGEKVFLECVQDMDHENMFWYRQDPGLGLRLIYFSYDVKMKEKGDIPEGYSVSREKKERFSLILESASTNQTSMYLCASSTTGVTNEKLFFGSGTQLSVL.

This clonotype was seen more than once but under ten times. The CDR3 here is CASRRGPGTDLNTGELFF. CDR3 DNA: TGTGCCAGCAGACGGGGGCCCGGGACAGACCTTAACACCGGGGAGCTGTTTTTT. This sequence joins TRBV18 and TRBJ2-2, with D possibly matching TRBD1 (7 bases). The germline gives CDR1 KGHSH, CDR2 LQKENI. Trimming removed 8 bases from V and 2 bases from J, with 24 bases in between. This CDR3 has 18 amino acids.

This chain uses TRBV7-9 with TRBJ2-5; TRBD2 is a possible D gene (5 bases). The germline V gene has CDR1 SEHNR and CDR2 FQNEAQ (reference sequence). The CDR3 is made up of 14 amino acids. V was shortened by 3 bases and J by 3 bases, with 11 bases between the two germline ends. CDR3 protein: CASSFTSGKETQYF. The CDR3 DNA follows: TGTGCCAGCAGCTTCACCAGCGGTAAAGAGACCCAGTACTTC.

The V and J genes are TRBV2 and TRBJ1-5, with 9 nucleotides matching TRBD1. The CDR3 length is 15 residues. V shed 1 base and J 6 bases; nucleotides not matched to a gene: 4. Germline CDR1 is SNHLY and CDR2 is FYNNEI. This chain's CDR3 is CASSEEETGGQPQHF. The CDR3 region has the DNA TGTGCCAGCAGTGAAGAAGAGACAGGGGGTCAGCCCCAGCATTTT.